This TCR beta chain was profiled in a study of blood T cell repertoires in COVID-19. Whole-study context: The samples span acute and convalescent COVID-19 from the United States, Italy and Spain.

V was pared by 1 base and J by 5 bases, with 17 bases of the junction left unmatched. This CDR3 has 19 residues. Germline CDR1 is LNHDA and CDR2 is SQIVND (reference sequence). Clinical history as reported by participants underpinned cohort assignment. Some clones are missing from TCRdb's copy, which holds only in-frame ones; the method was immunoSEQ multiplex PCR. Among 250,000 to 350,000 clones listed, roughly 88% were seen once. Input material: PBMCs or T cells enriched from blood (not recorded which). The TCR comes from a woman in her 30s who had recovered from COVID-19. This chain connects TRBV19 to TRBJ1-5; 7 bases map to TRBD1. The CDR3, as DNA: TGTGCCAGTAGTATAGCCGGGGCGCCGGGACAGCGTGCTCATCAGCCCCAGCATTTT. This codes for CASSIAGAPGQRAHQPQHF.